This TCR beta chain stems from a study of cytomegalovirus exposure and HLA in healthy donors. Study conclusions and caveats: Researchers reportedly found TCR beta sequences accurately predicted most subjects' HLA-A and HLA-B alleles. Sequencing likely caused a cluster of highly shared sequence variants.

Donors had nominal health at sampling but likely had unrecorded immune exposures. Primers: 60 Vbeta forward and 13 Jbeta reverse. Sequencing used immunoSEQ multiplex PCR; TCRdb keeps in-frame clones, though not all of them. This table holds around 80,000 clones, 74% found once. The CDR3 has 14 residues. CDR1 is LGHNA and CDR2 is YNFKEQ in the germline V gene. The germline V and J ends were trimmed by 0 bases and 1 base, with 6 bases remaining between them. On this clone itself: Its antigen remains unknown.

This rearrangement joins TRBV4-2 to TRBJ1-2; D not certain. Sequencing was done on a sample of PBMCs. This receptor was obtained from a man aged 40-49 years in good health and CMV-seropositive. The CDR3 spells CASSQENSNYGYTF. The CDR3 nucleotides read TGTGCCAGCAGCCAAGAGAACAGTAACTATGGCTACACCTTC.